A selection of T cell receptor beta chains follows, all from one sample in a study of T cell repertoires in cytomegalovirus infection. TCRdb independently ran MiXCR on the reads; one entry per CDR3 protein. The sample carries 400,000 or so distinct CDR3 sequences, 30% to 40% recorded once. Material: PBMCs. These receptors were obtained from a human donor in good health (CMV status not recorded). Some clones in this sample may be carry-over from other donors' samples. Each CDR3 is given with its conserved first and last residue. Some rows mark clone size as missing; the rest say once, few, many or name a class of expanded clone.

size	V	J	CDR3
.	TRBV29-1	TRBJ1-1	CSVRLNARSEAFF
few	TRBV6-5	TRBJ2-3	CASRRQSALSTDTQYF
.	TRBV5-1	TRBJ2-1	CARSLRDNEQFF
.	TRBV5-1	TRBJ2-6	CASSFRGSGSGANVLTF
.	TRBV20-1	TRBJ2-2	CSAPRPGGLGTGELFF
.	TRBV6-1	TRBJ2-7	CASSFRDRLPDEQYF
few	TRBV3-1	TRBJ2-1	CASRSGGLYNEQFF
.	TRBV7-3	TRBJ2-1	CASSLSGTGGDEQFF
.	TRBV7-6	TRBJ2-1	CASGATIRSEQFF
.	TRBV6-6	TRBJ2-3	CASSYKGQGAHTQYF
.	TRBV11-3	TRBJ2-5	CASSLNNQETQYF
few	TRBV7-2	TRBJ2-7	CASSPRTGAAGEQYF
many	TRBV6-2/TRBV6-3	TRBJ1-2	CASSLPPGRNYGYTF
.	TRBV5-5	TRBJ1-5	CASSSSRDRYQPQHF
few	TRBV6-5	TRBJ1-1	CASSYSSGGNTEAFF
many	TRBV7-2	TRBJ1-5	CASSPLSGGGFDQPQHF
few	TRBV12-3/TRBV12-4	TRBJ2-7	CASRKTGTGVKQYF
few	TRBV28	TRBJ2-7	CASTPDGPSYEQYF
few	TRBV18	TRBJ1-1	CASSPQHGTTNTEAFF
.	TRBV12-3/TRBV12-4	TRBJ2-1	CASSPVNGGANNEQFF
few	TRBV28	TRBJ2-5	CASSLAPGGRGKETQYF
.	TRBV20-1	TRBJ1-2	CSAEPSGHSNYGYTF
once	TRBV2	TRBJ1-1	CASRLQSGLRNTEAFF
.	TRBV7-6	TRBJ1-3	CASSPGHPPSSGNTIYF
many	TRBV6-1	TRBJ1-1	CASRPRANTEAFF
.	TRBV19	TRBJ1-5	CASSLATGGGSPHQPQHF
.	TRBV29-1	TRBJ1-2	CSVRNQGGYGYTF
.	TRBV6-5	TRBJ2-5	CASSPPTRGGQTQYF
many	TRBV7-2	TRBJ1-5	CASSQVGTARVYSNQPQHF
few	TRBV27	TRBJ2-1	CASSLRLAGASYNEQFF
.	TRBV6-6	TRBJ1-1	CASSYSMGTEAFF
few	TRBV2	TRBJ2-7	CASHPDRFVGEQYF
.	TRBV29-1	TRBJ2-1	CSVAKGGSYNEQFF